The 19 T cell receptor beta chains below all came from one sample that was sequenced in a study of graft-versus-host responses after intestinal transplantation. These receptors lack a known antigen. TCRdb's table, derived via immunoSEQ multiplex PCR, lists solely in-frame clones and lacks some. In the table there are tens of thousands of clones, roughly 89% of which are singletons. The sample consisted of unstimulated CD4+ T cells sorted from spleen or lymph node cells, taken before intestinal transplant. These receptors all come from a human donor who received an intestinal transplant.

The chain combines TRBV6-5 with TRBJ1-2; TRBD1 matches at 7 bases. Trimming cost V 7 bases and J 2 bases; bases outside gene matches: 7. The CDR3 length is 14 residues. The germline V gene has CDR1 MNHEY and CDR2 SVGAGI. CDR3 coding DNA: TGTGCCAGCAAAGAATCGGGACAGAACTATGGCTACACCTTC. This encodes CASKESGQNYGYTF.

CDR3 region: CASSDQPTGGVAFF. Written as DNA, the CDR3 is TGTGCCAGCAGTGACCAGCCAACAGGGGGCGTAGCTTTCTTT. The chain has TRBV6-1 and TRBJ1-1, with 9 bases matching TRBD1. The germline CDR1 and CDR2 sequences are MNHNS and SASEGT. The CDR3 has 14 amino acids. With V trimmed by 3 bases and J by 10 bases, 9 bases remained unmatched.

CDR3 residues: CASSSIDRFYQPQHF. As DNA, the CDR3 is TGTGCCAGCAGTTCCATCGACAGGTTTTATCAGCCCCAGCATTTT. The chain is built from TRBV27 and TRBJ1-5; a possible D gene is TRBD1 (6 bases). The CDR3 runs 15 residues. Germline assignment: CDR1 MNHEY and CDR2 SMNVEV (reference sequence). Trimming cost V 4 bases and J 5 bases, with 15 bases left between them.

The rearrangement links TRBV25-1 to TRBJ2-3, with 7 bases that match TRBD2. Germline CDR1 is MGHDK and CDR2 is SYGVNS. V shed 5 bases and J 6 bases; nucleotides not matched to a gene: 11. The CDR3 has 15 residues. This CDR3 reads CASSPGAGVRDTQYF. CDR3 coding DNA: TGTGCCAGCAGTCCGGGCGCGGGAGTAAGGGATACGCAGTATTTT.

The genes are TRBV27 and TRBJ1-2; D possibly corresponds to TRBD1 (5 bases). The CDR3 runs 15 residues. The V gene's germline CDR1 is MNHEY and CDR2 SMNVEV (reference sequence). With 5 bases removed from V and 6 bases from J, the gap between germline ends came to 19 bases. The CDR3 here is CASSLLLGTPNGYTF. The CDR3 DNA reads TGTGCCAGCAGTCTTCTCCTCGGGACTCCTAATGGCTACACCTTC.

Of note for this clone: In the same sample, other DNA sequences code for this CDR3. This chain uses TRBV2 with TRBJ2-3; D is ambiguous. The CDR3 length is 12 residues. Trimming cost V 6 bases and J 0 bases, with 4 bases left between them. The germline CDR1 and CDR2 sequences are SNHLY and FYNNEI. The DNA of the CDR3 is TGTGCCAGCAGGACTAGCACAGATACGCAGTATTTT. Its translation is CASRTSTDTQYF.

The genes are TRBV28 and TRBJ2-6, with D possibly matching TRBD1 (6 bases). The CDR3 loop spans 17 amino acids. V was trimmed by 5 bases and J by 0 bases, leaving 14 bases between them. Germline-derived CDR1 and CDR2 are MDHEN and SYDVKM. CDR3 sequence: CASSPQQGLSGANVLTF. CDR3 DNA sequence: TGTGCCAGCAGTCCTCAACAGGGTCTCTCTGGGGCCAACGTCCTGACTTTC.

The chain links TRBV27 to TRBJ2-7, with TRBD2 matching 10 bases. V was clipped by 2 bases and J by 5 bases; unmatched bases: 0. The CDR3 consists of 13 residues. Per the germline V gene, CDR1 is MNHEY and CDR2 is SMNVEV (reference sequence). The CDR3: CASSLLAGDEQYF. CDR3 DNA: TGTGCCAGCAGTTTACTAGCGGGAGACGAGCAGTACTTC.

This chain links TRBV19 with TRBJ2-2; 10 nucleotides line up with TRBD2. The CDR3 loop spans 17 amino acids. Looked up from germline, CDR1 is LNHDA and CDR2 is SQIVND (reference sequence). Trimming cost V 1 base and J 4 bases; bases outside gene matches: 6. This CDR3 is CASSIATSGAATGELFF. CDR3 in DNA: TGTGCCAGTAGTATAGCAACTAGCGGGGCGGCCACCGGGGAGCTGTTTTTT.

V and J are TRBV29-1 and TRBJ1-5; possibly TRBD1 for D (5 bases). The CDR3 consists of 12 residues. Per germline, CDR1 SQVTM and CDR2 ANQGSEA. V was pared by 5 bases and J by 5 bases, with 10 bases between. CDR3 in amino acids: CSVQKGDQPQHF. DNA for the CDR3: TGCAGCGTTCAAAAAGGGGATCAGCCCCAGCATTTT.

V is TRBV29-1 and J is TRBJ1-2; possible D gene TRBD1, 6 bases. Deletions cut 5 bases from V and 0 bases from J, with 10 bases between. CDR3 length: 13 amino acids. Per germline, CDR1 SQVTM and CDR2 ANQGSEA. The CDR3 region has the DNA TGCAGCGTTAGGACAGACACTAACTATGGCTACACCTTC. Translating it yields CSVRTDTNYGYTF.

The chain has TRBV10-3 and TRBJ2-7; the D is unclear. Between the trimmed V and J ends, which lost 2 bases and 3 bases, there was a span of 8 bases. This CDR3 has 13 amino acids. In germline, CDR1 is ENHRY, CDR2 SYGVKD. The CDR3 protein is CAISETVFYEQYF. As DNA, the CDR3 is TGTGCCATCAGTGAGACAGTTTTCTACGAGCAGTACTTC.

The chain employs TRBV4-1 and TRBJ2-1, with D maybe TRBD2 (6 bases). V shed 0 bases and J shed 0 bases, with 9 bases lying between them. Germline loops: CDR1 MGHRA, CDR2 YSYEKL. This CDR3 contains 16 residues. The CDR3: CASSQDRGSSYNEQFF. CDR3 nucleotides: TGCGCCAGCAGCCAAGATCGGGGGAGCTCCTACAATGAGCAGTTCTTC.

The genes are TRBV6-1 and TRBJ1-1, with D possibly being TRBD1 (5 bases). The length of the CDR3 is 15 residues. CDR1 and CDR2 (germline): MNHNS, SASEGT. V lost 5 bases to trimming and J lost 3 bases, with 16 bases between them. The chain's CDR3 is CASSRGRDEYTEAFF. The DNA for the CDR3 is TGTGCCAGCAGTAGGGGCAGGGATGAGTACACTGAAGCTTTCTTT.

J is TRBJ2-5 and V is TRBV2; D ambiguous. Trimming removed 4 bases from V and 1 base from J, with 13 bases in between. Germline V gene lookup returns CDR1 SNHLY and CDR2 FYNNEI. The CDR3 is 15 residues long. This CDR3 reads CASSGWAAPQETQYF. CDR3 coding DNA: TGTGCCAGCAGTGGCTGGGCAGCCCCCCAAGAGACCCAGTACTTC.

The chain carries TRBV2 and TRBJ1-1; 8 bases line up with TRBD1. This CDR3 spans 13 amino acids. The V and J ends lost 6 bases and 6 bases, in that order; junction bases with no gene match: 6. CDR1 and CDR2 from the germline V gene are SNHLY and FYNNEI. The chain's CDR3 is CASRPQGVAEAFF. For the CDR3, the DNA is TGTGCCAGCAGACCACAGGGGGTGGCTGAAGCTTTCTTT.

V and J are TRBV2 and TRBJ2-3; TRBD2 aligns across 8 bases. This CDR3 comprises 18 residues. Germline V gene data show CDR1 as SNHLY and CDR2 as FYNNEI. V lost 1 base to trimming and J lost 4 bases; unmatched junction nucleotides: 13. The CDR3 region is CASSEGFRGLAGSDTQYF. The CDR3 DNA follows: TGTGCCAGCAGTGAAGGTTTTCGAGGGCTAGCGGGTTCAGATACGCAGTATTTT. The full variable domain, completed using reference TRBV2 and TRBJ2-3, is EPEVTQTPSHQVTQMGQEVILRCVPISNHLYFYWYRQILGQKVEFLVSFYNNEISEKSEIFDDQFSVERPDGSNFTLKIRSTKLEDSAMYFCASSEGFRGLAGSDTQYFGPGTRLTVL.

J is TRBJ2-1 and V is TRBV9; 7 nucleotides line up with TRBD1. Looked up from germline, CDR1 is SGDLS and CDR2 is YYNGEE. This CDR3 has 14 amino acids. The V gene end was trimmed by 3 bases and the J gene end by 7 bases; junction bases not matched to a gene: 7. In nucleotides, the CDR3 is TGTGCCAGCAGCGAAGACAGGGTTAAGAATGAGCAGTTCTTC. Translation gives CASSEDRVKNEQFF.

In its sample, this clone was seen once. The chain carries TRBV7-9 and TRBJ2-3, with D uncertain. The V and J ends lost 1 base and 2 bases respectively, with 10 bases between them. Germline V lookup: CDR1 SEHNR, CDR2 FQNEAQ (reference sequence). The CDR3 runs 15 residues. The CDR3 loop reads CASSLGQRLTDTQYF. The CDR3 nucleotides are TGTGCCAGCAGCTTAGGTCAGCGCCTCACAGATACGCAGTATTTT.